This T cell receptor beta chain was captured in a study of blood T cell repertoires in COVID-19. In the study overall: From the United States, Italy and Spain came samples of acute and convalescent COVID-19. Sample material is recorded as cDNA or gDNA derived from T cells, B-cell-depleted T cells, or PBMCs.

Original analysis: Amplifying reference gene primers gave estimates of nucleated cell counts. Only in-frame clones appear in the TCRdb table, and some are missing; sequencing was by immunoSEQ multiplex PCR. The V and J calls and clone size are taken from that table; D and trimming were inferred from the DNA. This table holds some 96,000 clones, 80% to 95% found once. The sample holds a few counts of this clone. The CDR3 contains 16 residues. Germline V gene lookup returns CDR1 MNHNS and CDR2 SASEGT. After removal of 4 bases from V and 4 bases from J, the junction contained 9 bases not matched to a gene.

This sequence originates from a man aged 45-60 years with active COVID-19. V usage is TRBV6-1 and J usage is TRBJ1-5; 8 positions match TRBD1. Sequencing was done on a sample of peripheral blood. The CDR3 reads CASSVWLGTGNQPQHF. In nucleotides, the CDR3 is TGTGCCAGCAGTGTCTGGCTAGGGACAGGTAATCAGCCCCAGCATTTT.